This T cell receptor (beta chain) was recovered during a study of blood T cell repertoires in COVID-19. Under the authors' procedure: Amplification from reference gene primers served as the basis for estimated nucleated cell counts. Data came from immunoSEQ multiplex PCR; TCRdb stores just in-frame clones and leaves some out. Clonal size and the V and J genes are those of that table, whereas D and trimming came from the DNA. The repertoire consists of a few hundred thousand clones, with over 65% occurring once and the leading ten covering more than 0.85%. V was trimmed by 4 bases and J by 0 bases, leaving 17 bases between them. Germline V lookup: CDR1 MNHNS, CDR2 SASEGT. The CDR3 totals 17 residues.

The receptor was isolated from a human donor with acute or convalescent COVID-19. The donor label of this sample is uncertain. The genes are TRBV6-1 and TRBJ2-3, with D perhaps TRBD1 (6 bases). The sample was peripheral blood. The CDR3 DNA follows: TGTGCCAGCAGTGGGTCGTGGGGGCAGCGTAGCACAGATACGCAGTATTTT. It codes for CASSGSWGQRSTDTQYF.